The clone carrying this T cell receptor beta chain was seen a few times. How the authors handled the data: Estimation of nucleated cell counts was performed using reference gene primer amplification. Sequenced by immunoSEQ multiplex PCR; TCRdb stores in-frame clones only, minus some. V, J and clone size reflect that table, while D and trimming were determined from the DNA. The sample records tens of thousands of clones, more than 70% being singletons. Enrollment of patients from Seattle took place during active infection, with longitudinal follow-up. The sample originates from a study of blood T cell repertoires in COVID-19. Study at large: Material from acute and convalescent COVID-19 was sourced from the United States, Italy and Spain. From T cells, B-cell-depleted T cells, or PBMCs came the material, which was cDNA or gDNA.

V was clipped by 4 bases and J by 4 bases, with 9 bases between them. The CDR3 consists of 13 residues. The sequencing input was peripheral blood. The sequence was collected from a man aged 25 to 45 with COVID-19, enrolled during active disease. This sequence joins TRBV12-3 or TRBV12-4 and TRBJ2-3; D is possibly TRBD2 (5 bases). CDR3 sequence reads: CASSSGVSDTQYF. CDR3 nucleotides: TGTGCCAGCAGTTCCGGGGTCTCAGATACGCAGTATTTT.